This entry features one TCR beta chain sequence. Its antigen is unidentified. The source of the sample is a study of T cell repertoires in cytomegalovirus infection. Overall study: Researchers turned to recently identified HLA-C-restricted CMV epitopes as well as well-studied HLA-B-restricted ones. Overall study findings and caveats: Dominating the ex vivo response were HLA-C-restricted CMV-specific TCR beta clonotypes.

MiXCR, run by TCRdb on the reads, gives a single entry per CDR3 protein. This table holds some 920,000 distinct CDR3 sequences, approximately 31% found once. Trimming removed 5 bases at V and 2 bases at J, with 15 bases between. The CDR3 extends over 15 amino acids. Germline V gives CDR1 SGHVS, CDR2 FQNEAQ. This sequence joins TRBV7-8 and TRBJ1-2; D unclear. This specimen consisted of cultured CD8+ T cells from PBMCs, obtained from culture after CMV antigen stimulation. This receptor was identified in a human donor in good health (CMV status not recorded). Some clones in this sample may be carry-over from other donors' samples. The CDR3 reads CASSISRWVNYGYTF. The CDR3 DNA follows: TGTGCCAGCAGCATTAGTCGGTGGGTGAACTATGGCTACACCTTC.